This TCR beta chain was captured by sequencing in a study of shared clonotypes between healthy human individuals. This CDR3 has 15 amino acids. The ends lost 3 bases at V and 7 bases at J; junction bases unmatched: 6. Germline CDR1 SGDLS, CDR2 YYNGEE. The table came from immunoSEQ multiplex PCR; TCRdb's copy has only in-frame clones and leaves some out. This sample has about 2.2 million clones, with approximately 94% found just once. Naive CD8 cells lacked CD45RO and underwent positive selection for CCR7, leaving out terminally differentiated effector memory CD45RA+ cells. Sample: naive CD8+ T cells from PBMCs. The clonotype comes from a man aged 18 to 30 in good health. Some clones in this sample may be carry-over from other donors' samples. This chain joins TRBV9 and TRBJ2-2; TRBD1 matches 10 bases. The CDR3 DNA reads TGTGCCAGCAGCGCGGGACAGGGGAATGGCGGGGAGCTGTTTTTT. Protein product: CASSAGQGNGGELFF.